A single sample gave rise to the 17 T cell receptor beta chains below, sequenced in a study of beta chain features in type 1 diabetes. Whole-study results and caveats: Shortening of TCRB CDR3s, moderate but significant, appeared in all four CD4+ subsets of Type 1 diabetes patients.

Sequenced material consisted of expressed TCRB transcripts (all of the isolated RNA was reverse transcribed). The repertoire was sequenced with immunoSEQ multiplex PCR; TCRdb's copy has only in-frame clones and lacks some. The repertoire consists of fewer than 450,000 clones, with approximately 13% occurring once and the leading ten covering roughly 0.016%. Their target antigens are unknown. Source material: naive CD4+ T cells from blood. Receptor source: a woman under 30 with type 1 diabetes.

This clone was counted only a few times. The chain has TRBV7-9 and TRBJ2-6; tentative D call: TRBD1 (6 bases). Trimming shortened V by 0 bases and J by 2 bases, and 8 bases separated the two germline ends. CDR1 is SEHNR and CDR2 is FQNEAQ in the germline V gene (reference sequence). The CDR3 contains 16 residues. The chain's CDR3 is CASSLAGGTGANVLTF. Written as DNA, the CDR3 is TGTGCCAGCAGCTTAGCAGGGGGAACTGGGGCCAACGTCCTGACTTTC. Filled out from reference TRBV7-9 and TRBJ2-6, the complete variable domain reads DTGVSQNPRHKITKRGQNVTFRCDPISEHNRLYWYRQTLGQGPEFLTYFQNEAQLEKSRLLSDRFSAERPKGSFSTLEIQRTEQGDSAMYLCASSLAGGTGANVLTFGAGSRLTVL.

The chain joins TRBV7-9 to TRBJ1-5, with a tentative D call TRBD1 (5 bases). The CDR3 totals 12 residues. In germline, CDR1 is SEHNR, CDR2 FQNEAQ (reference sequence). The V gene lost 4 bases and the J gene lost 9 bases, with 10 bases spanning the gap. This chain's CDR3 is CASSSQGGPQHF. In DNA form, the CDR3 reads TGTGCCAGCAGCTCCCAGGGAGGGCCCCAGCATTTT.

CDR3 amino acids: CASNRAGGLDYEQYF. Written as DNA, the CDR3 is TGTGCCAGCAACCGAGCGGGAGGCCTCGACTACGAGCAGTACTTC. This chain uses TRBV7-2 with TRBJ2-7; 9 positions match TRBD2. The junction had 10 bases not matched to a gene; V was cut back by 7 bases and J by 3 bases. The CDR3 is 15 residues long. The germline gives CDR1 SGHTA, CDR2 FQGNSA.

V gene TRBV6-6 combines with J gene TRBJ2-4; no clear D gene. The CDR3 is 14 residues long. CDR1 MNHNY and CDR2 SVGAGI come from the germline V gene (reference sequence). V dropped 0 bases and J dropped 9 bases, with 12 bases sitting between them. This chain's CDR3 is CASSYSSGLGIQYF. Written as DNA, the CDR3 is TGTGCCAGCAGTTACTCGAGTGGGCTGGGCATTCAGTACTTC.

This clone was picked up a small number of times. In DNA, the CDR3 is TGTGCCAGCAGTTTATCGATCCCGGGGGGCTATGGCTACACCTTC. Its translation is CASSLSIPGGYGYTF. The chain recombines TRBV27 with TRBJ1-2, with D possibly TRBD1 on 5 matching bases. Trimming took off 0 bases at V and 4 bases at J, with 12 bases between the two ends. This CDR3 comprises 15 residues. CDR1 is MNHEY, CDR2 SMNVEV, per germline (reference sequence).

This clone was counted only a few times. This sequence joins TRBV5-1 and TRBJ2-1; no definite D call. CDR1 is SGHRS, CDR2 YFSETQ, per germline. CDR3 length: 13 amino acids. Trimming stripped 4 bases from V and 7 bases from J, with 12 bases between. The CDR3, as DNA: TGCGCCAGCAGCCCCGTTTCGAGGAATGAGCAGTTCTTC. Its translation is CASSPVSRNEQFF.

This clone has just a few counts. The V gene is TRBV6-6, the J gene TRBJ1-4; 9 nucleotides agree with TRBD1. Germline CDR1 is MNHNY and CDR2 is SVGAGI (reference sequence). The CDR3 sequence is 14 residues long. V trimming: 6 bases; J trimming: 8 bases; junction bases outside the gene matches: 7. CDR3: CASRYGTGREKLFF. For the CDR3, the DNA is TGTGCCAGCAGATACGGGACAGGGCGAGAAAAACTGTTTTTT.

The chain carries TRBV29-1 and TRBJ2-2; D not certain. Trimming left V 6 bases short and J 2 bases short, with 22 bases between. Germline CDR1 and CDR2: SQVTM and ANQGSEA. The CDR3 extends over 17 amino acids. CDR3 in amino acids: CSVGLITAPKNTGELFF. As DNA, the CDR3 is TGCAGCGTCGGTCTCATCACAGCCCCCAAAAACACCGGGGAGCTGTTTTTT.

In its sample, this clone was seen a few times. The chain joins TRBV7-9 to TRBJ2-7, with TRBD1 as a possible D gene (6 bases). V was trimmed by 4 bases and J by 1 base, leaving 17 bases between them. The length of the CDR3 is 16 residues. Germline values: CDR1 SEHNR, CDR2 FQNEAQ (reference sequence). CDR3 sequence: CASSSPSGTQSYEQYF. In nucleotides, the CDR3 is TGTGCCAGCAGCTCGCCTTCCGGGACACAATCCTACGAGCAGTACTTC. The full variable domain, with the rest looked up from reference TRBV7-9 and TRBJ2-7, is DTGVSQNPRHKITKRGQNVTFRCDPISEHNRLYWYRQTLGQGPEFLTYFQNEAQLEKSRLLSDRFSAERPKGSFSTLEIQRTEQGDSAMYLCASSSPSGTQSYEQYFGPGTRLTVT.

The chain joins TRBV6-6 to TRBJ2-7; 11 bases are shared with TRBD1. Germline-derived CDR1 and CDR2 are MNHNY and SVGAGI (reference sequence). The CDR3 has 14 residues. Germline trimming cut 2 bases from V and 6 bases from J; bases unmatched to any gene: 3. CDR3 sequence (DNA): TGTGCCAGCAGTTACCGGGACAGGGGGTCCGAGCAGTACTTC. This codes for CASSYRDRGSEQYF.

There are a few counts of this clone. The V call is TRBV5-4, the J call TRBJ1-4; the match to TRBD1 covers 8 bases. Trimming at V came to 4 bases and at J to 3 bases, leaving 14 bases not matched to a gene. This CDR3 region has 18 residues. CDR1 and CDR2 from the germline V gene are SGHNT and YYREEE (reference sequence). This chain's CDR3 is CASSLDREPTFANEKLFF. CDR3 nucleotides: TGTGCCAGCAGCCTGGACAGGGAGCCCACCTTCGCTAATGAAAAACTGTTTTTT.

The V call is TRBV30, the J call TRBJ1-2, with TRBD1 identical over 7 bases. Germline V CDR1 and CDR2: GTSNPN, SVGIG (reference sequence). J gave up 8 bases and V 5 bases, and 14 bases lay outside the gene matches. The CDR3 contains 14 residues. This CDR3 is CAWAFETRRGGYTF. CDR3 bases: TGTGCCTGGGCCTTTGAGACACGCAGGGGGGGCTACACCTTC.

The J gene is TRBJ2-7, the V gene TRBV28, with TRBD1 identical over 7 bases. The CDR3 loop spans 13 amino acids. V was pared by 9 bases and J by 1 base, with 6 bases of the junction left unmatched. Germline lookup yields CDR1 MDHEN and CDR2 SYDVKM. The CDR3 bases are TGTGCCAGTAATCCGGGACAGTCCTACGAGCAGTACTTC. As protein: CASNPGQSYEQYF.

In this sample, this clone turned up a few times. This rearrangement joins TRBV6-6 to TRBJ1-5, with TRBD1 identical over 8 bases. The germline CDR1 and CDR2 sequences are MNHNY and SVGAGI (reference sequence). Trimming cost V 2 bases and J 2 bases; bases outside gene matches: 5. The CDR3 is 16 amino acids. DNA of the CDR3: TGTGCCAGCAGTTACGGGACAGGAGTAGGCAATCAGCCCCAGCATTTT. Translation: CASSYGTGVGNQPQHF.

The CDR3 nucleotides are TGTGCCAGCAGCCCCGGCGGCGGGAGAGGGACCGGGGAGCTGTTTTTT. This codes for CASSPGGGRGTGELFF. This chain connects TRBV5-4 to TRBJ2-2, with 7 bases aligning to TRBD2. Germline V CDR1 and CDR2: SGHNT, YYREEE (reference sequence). CDR3 size: 16 residues. Trimming took 4 bases from V and 5 from J; bases not matched to a gene: 11. Full variable domain (missing parts from reference TRBV5-4 and TRBJ2-2): ETGVTQSPTHLIKTRGQQVTLRCSSQSGHNTVSWYQQALGQGPQFIFQYYREEENGRGNFPPRFSGLQFPNYSSELNVNALELDDSALYLCASSPGGGRGTGELFFGEGSRLTVL.

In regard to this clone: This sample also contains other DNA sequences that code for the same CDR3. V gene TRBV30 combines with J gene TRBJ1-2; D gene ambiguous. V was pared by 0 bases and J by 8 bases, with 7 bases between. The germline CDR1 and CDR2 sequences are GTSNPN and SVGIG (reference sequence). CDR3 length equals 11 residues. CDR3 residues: CAWSVGGGYTF. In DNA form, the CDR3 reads TGTGCCTGGAGTGTTGGTGGCGGCTACACCTTC.

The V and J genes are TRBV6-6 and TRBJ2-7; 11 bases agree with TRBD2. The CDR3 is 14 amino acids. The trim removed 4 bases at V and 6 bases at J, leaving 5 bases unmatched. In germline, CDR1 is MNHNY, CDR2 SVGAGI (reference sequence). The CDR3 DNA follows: TGTGCCAGCAGTTCCTCTAGCGGGAGGAGCGAGCAGTACTTC. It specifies CASSSSSGRSEQYF.